Listed below are T cell receptor beta chains from one sample, sequenced in a study of blood T cell repertoires in COVID-19. The protocol was immunoSEQ multiplex PCR, while the TCRdb copy is restricted to in-frame clones and leaves out a portion. The sample holds 250,000 to 350,000 clones, more than 70% seen once. Sample: peripheral blood. The source of these receptors is a woman aged 25 to 45 with COVID-19, enrolled during active disease. Each CDR3 is given with its conserved first and last residue. D genes are given only for firm matches. Where a row states a size, it is once, few, many or the class of an expanded clone; other rows omit it.

j_call d_call cdr3_length clone_size v_call cdr3_nt cdr3_aa
TRBJ2-7 TRBD2 14 NA TRBV2 TGTGCCAGCAGTGATTTTGAGATAGCGGGGGAGCAGTACTTC CASSDFEIAGEQYF
TRBJ1-1 NA 13 NA TRBV28 TGTGCCAGCAGGAACCAGGGGAACACTGAAGCTTTCTTT CASRNQGNTEAFF
TRBJ1-1 TRBD1 15 NA TRBV27 TGTGCCAGCAGTTTCTATTCCAGGGGGAGCACTGAAGCTTTCTTT CASSFYSRGSTEAFF
TRBJ2-1 NA 14 NA TRBV3-1/TRBV3-2 TGTGCCAGCAGCCGGTTCTTGGACAACAATGAGCAGTTCTTC CASSRFLDNNEQFF
TRBJ1-6 NA 13 NA TRBV5-1 TGCGCCAGCAGCTTTGCGGTAGACTCACCCCTCCACTTT CASSFAVDSPLHF
TRBJ2-5 NA 11 NA TRBV24-1 TGTGCCACCCGTCAGCGCGAGACCCAGTACTTC CATRQRETQYF
TRBJ1-5 NA 15 NA TRBV6-1 TGTGCCAGCAGTGAAACAGTTCCTAGCAATCAGCCCCAGCATTTT CASSETVPSNQPQHF
TRBJ1-2 TRBD1 12 NA TRBV5-1 TGCGCCAGCAGGGACAGGGACGATGGCTACACCTTC CASRDRDDGYTF
TRBJ1-4 NA 15 NA TRBV5-1 TGCGCCAGCAGCTTGCTTTGGGGCCCTAATGAAAAACTGTTTTTT CASSLLWGPNEKLFF
TRBJ2-7 NA 18 few TRBV29-1 TGCAGCGTTGAACAAAGTCTGAAATCGGGATCTATCTCCTACGAGCAGTACTTC CSVEQSLKSGSISYEQYF